These 17 T cell receptor beta chains were all obtained from the same sample, sequenced in a study of metastatic and nonmetastatic thyroid tumors. With MiXCR, TCRdb called clones anew from the PCR reads. This table holds approximately 13,000 clones, 20% to 25% found once. Each patient went into thyroid surgery without having received any treatment. The sequenced sample consisted of blood. Receptors originate from a female donor with papillary thyroid cancer or a benign thyroid nodule (not recorded which). Some clones in this sample may be carry-over from other donors' samples.

This clone is labeled as medium-sized (0.01 to 0.1%). The identical CDR3 is also encoded by other nucleotide sequences in the sample. This chain joins TRBV28 and TRBJ1-2; 9 nucleotides line up with TRBD1. Germline V CDR1 and CDR2: MDHEN, SYDVKM. The CDR3 has 14 amino acids. V lost 6 bases and J lost 3; bases outside the gene matches: 5. This CDR3 is CASRRDRVDYGYTF. The CDR3 DNA sequence: TGTGCCAGCAGACGGGACAGGGTGGACTATGGCTACACCTTC.

This clone ranks as medium-sized. The gene calls are TRBV6-1 and TRBJ2-7; 7 bases line up with TRBD1. V dropped 1 base and J dropped 2; count of bases not matched to a gene: 2. CDR3 length: 14 residues. Looked up from germline, CDR1 is MNHNS and CDR2 is SASEGT. In nucleotides, the CDR3 is TGTGCCAGCAGTGAAGGGACAGGCACCTACGAGCAGTACGTC. Encoded protein: CASSEGTGTYEQYV.

In its sample, this clone was seen many times. V is TRBV5-1 and J is TRBJ2-5, with unresolved D. This CDR3 has 12 amino acids. Trimming took 0 bases from V and 4 from J, leaving 4 bases between them. The germline V gene has CDR1 SGHRS and CDR2 YFSETQ. CDR3 bases: TGCGCCAGCAGCTTGGAGGGAGAGACCCAGTACTTC. Its protein product is CASSLEGETQYF.

The V call is TRBV7-2, the J call TRBJ2-7; 11 bases agree with TRBD2. The germline V gene has CDR1 SGHTA and CDR2 FQGNSA. CDR3 size: 15 residues. With V trimmed by 2 bases and J by 4 bases, 4 bases remained unmatched. The CDR3 sequence is CASSLRTSGLYEQYF. CDR3 nucleotide sequence: TGTGCCAGCAGCTTAAGGACTAGCGGGTTGTACGAGCAGTACTTC.

The chain has TRBV15 and TRBJ2-1; D is undetermined. V was shortened by 1 base and J by 1 base, with 8 bases between the two germline ends. The CDR3 extends over 15 amino acids. Germline loops: CDR1 LNHNV, CDR2 YYDKDF (reference sequence). The CDR3 bases are TGTGCCACCAGCAGAGTACGTCATTCCTACAATGAGCAGTTCTTC. This translates into CATSRVRHSYNEQFF.

In its sample, this clone was seen many times. The rearrangement uses TRBV6-1 and TRBJ2-1; 8 nucleotides align to TRBD2. There are 15 residues in the CDR3. Trimming at V came to 5 bases and at J to 0 bases, leaving 3 bases not matched to a gene. CDR1 and CDR2 from the germline V gene are MNHNS and SASEGT. This CDR3 is CASSLRGVSYNEQFF. CDR3 in DNA: TGTGCCAGCAGTTTGCGGGGGGTCTCCTACAATGAGCAGTTCTTC.

This chain links TRBV18 with TRBJ1-5; D possibly corresponds to TRBD1 (5 bases). V dropped 4 bases and J dropped 4 bases, with 14 bases sitting between them. CDR1 and CDR2 from the germline V gene are KGHSH and LQKENI. The CDR3 has 15 residues. The CDR3 sequence is CASSLSRGENQPQHF. The CDR3 nucleotides read TGTGCCAGCTCACTATCCCGGGGGGAGAATCAGCCCCAGCATTTT.

The sample holds many counts of this clone. The chain couples TRBV7-9 to TRBJ2-3; D not resolved. Deletions cut 5 bases from V and 0 bases from J, with 15 bases between. The CDR3 spans 16 residues. Germline V gene lookup returns CDR1 SEHNR and CDR2 FQNEAQ (reference sequence). CDR3: CASSPYFASSTDTQYF. The CDR3 DNA reads TGTGCCAGCAGCCCTTACTTCGCGTCTAGCACAGATACGCAGTATTTT.

The chain is built from TRBV6-1 and TRBJ2-1; the match to TRBD2 covers 8 bases. V gave up 4 bases and J gave up 4 bases; unmatched junction bases: 15. The germline gives CDR1 MNHNS, CDR2 SASEGT. This CDR3 comprises 18 residues. In DNA, the CDR3 is TGTGCCAGCAGTGGCCGGGAGGTTCGGGGGGGCAGGTACAATGAGCAGTTCTTC. Its translation is CASSGREVRGGRYNEQFF.

In this sample, this clone turned up many times. The CDR3 is CASSLALEVVNEQFF. The CDR3 DNA is TGTGCCAGCAGCTTAGCGCTTGAGGTGGTCAATGAGCAGTTCTTC. This chain links TRBV7-6 with TRBJ2-1; D remains ambiguous. Trimming removed 0 bases from V and 6 bases from J, with 12 bases in between. CDR3 length: 15 residues. Germline CDR1 reads SGHVS; CDR2 reads FNYEAQ.

This clone was detected many times. V and J are TRBV20-1 and TRBJ2-1, with D unresolved. CDR1 is DFQATT, CDR2 SNEGSKA, per germline (reference sequence). This CDR3 is 13 amino acids long. V was shortened by 1 base and J by 5 bases, with 9 bases between the two germline ends. The CDR3 DNA reads as TGCAGTGCTAGAGCGGCCCCTAACAATGAGCAGTTCTTC. Translation gives CSARAAPNNEQFF.

The chain employs TRBV11-2 and TRBJ2-7; 7 bases are a match to TRBD2. The V and J ends lost 2 bases and 0 bases, in that order; junction bases with no gene match: 1. Per germline, CDR1 SGHAT and CDR2 FQNNGV. This CDR3 comprises 14 residues. This CDR3 reads CASSLSGNSYEQYF. CDR3 nucleotide sequence: TGTGCCAGCAGCTTAAGCGGGAACTCCTACGAGCAGTACTTC.

V and J are TRBV20-1 and TRBJ2-7; tentative D call: TRBD2 (6 bases). V lost 0 bases to trimming and J lost 5 bases, with 17 bases between them. Germline V gene lookup returns CDR1 DFQATT and CDR2 SNEGSKA (reference sequence). The CDR3 totals 15 residues. The CDR3 bases are TGCAGTGCTAGAGATCCCCGGGAGAGTACCAACGAGCAGTACTTC. This sequence encodes CSARDPRESTNEQYF.

The J gene is TRBJ1-1, the V gene TRBV5-1; 9 nucleotides line up with TRBD1. The length of the CDR3 is 15 residues. V was pared by 4 bases and J by 3 bases, with 7 bases of the junction left unmatched. CDR1 SGHRS and CDR2 YFSETQ come from the germline V gene. The CDR3 sequence is CASSPGQGRDTEAFF. CDR3 nucleotides: TGCGCCAGCAGCCCGGGACAGGGCAGGGACACTGAAGCTTTCTTT.

This clone was counted many times. This rearrangement joins TRBV10-3 to TRBJ1-1; 8 positions agree with TRBD1. CDR1 is ENHRY and CDR2 is SYGVKD in the germline V gene. V dropped 4 bases and J dropped 9; count of bases not matched to a gene: 1. The CDR3 length is 11 residues. The chain's CDR3 is CAISGQGKAFF. Written as DNA, the CDR3 is TGTGCCATCAGTGGACAGGGGAAAGCTTTCTTT.

This clone was observed at least ten times. V is TRBV7-2 and J is TRBJ2-1; a weak D match, TRBD1 (5 bases). Germline CDR1 is SGHTA and CDR2 is FQGNSA. Trimming removed 5 bases from V and 4 bases from J, with 12 bases in between. The CDR3 is 14 amino acids. CDR3 loop: CASSLGVWYNEQFF. In DNA, the CDR3 is TGTGCCAGCAGCCTAGGGGTTTGGTACAATGAGCAGTTCTTC.

In this sample, this clone is medium-sized (0.01 to 0.1%). V and J are TRBV28 and TRBJ1-5; D remains unclear. This CDR3 comprises 11 residues. Trimming cost V 1 base and J 15 bases, with 10 bases left between them. Germline loops: CDR1 MDHEN, CDR2 SYDVKM. CDR3 DNA sequence: TGTGCCAGCAGTTTATACGGATTTGCGCATTTT. It encodes CASSLYGFAHF.